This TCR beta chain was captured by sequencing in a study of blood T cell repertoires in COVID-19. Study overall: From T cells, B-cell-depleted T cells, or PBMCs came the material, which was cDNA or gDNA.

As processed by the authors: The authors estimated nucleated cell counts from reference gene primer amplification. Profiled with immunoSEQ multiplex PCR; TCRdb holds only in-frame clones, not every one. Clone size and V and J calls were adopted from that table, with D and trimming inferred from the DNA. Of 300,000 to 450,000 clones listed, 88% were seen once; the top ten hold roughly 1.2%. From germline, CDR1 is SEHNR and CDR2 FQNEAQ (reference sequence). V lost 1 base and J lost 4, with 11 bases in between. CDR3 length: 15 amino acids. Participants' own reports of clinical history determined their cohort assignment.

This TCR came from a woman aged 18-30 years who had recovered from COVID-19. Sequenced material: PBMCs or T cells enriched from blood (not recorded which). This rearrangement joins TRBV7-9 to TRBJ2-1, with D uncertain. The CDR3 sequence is CASSLVEAIYNEQFF. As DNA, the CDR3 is TGTGCCAGCAGCTTAGTTGAGGCTATATACAATGAGCAGTTCTTC.